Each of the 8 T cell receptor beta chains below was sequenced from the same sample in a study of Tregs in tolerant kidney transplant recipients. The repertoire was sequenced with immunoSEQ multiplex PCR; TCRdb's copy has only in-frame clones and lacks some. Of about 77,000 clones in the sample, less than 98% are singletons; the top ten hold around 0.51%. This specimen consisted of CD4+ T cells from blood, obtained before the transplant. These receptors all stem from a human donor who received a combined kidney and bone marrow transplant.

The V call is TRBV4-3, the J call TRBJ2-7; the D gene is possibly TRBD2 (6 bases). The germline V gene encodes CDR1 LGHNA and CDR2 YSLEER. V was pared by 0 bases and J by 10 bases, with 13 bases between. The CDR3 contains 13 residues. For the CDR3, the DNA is TGCGCCAGCAGCCAAGATGAGGCGGGACCTCAGTACTTC. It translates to CASSQDEAGPQYF.

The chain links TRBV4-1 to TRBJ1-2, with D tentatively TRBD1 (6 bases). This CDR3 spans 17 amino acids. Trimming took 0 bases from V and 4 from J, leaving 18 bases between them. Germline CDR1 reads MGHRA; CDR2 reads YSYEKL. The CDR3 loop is CASSQDRIAGQRYGYTF. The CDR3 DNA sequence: TGCGCCAGCAGCCAAGATCGGATTGCAGGACAGCGCTATGGCTACACCTTC.

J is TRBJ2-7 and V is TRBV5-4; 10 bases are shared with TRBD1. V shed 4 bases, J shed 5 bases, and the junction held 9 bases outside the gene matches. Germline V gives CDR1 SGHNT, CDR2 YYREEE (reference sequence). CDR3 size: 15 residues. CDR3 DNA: TGTGCCAGCAGCCTACCCGGGACAGGGGAAAACGAGCAGTACTTC. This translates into CASSLPGTGENEQYF.

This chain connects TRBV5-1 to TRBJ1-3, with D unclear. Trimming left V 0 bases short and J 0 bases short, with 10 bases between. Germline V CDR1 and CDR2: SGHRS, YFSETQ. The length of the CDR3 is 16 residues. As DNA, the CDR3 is TGCGCCAGCAGCTTGGACGGTCCGAGCTCTGGAAACACCATATATTTT. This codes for CASSLDGPSSGNTIYF.

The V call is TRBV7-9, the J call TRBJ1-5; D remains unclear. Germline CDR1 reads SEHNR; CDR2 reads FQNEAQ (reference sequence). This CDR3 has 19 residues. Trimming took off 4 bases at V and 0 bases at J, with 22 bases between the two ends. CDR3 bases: TGTGCCAGCAGCTCCAGTCCGGCGGGCAGGATCTATAGCAATCAGCCCCAGCATTTT. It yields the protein CASSSSPAGRIYSNQPQHF.

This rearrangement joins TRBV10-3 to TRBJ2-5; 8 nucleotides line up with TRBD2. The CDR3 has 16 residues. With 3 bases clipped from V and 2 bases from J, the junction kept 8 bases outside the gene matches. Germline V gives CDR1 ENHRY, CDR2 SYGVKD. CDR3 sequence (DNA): TGTGCCATCAGTGATTTCCGCGGGAGGCAACAAGAGACCCAGTACTTC. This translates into CAISDFRGRQQETQYF.

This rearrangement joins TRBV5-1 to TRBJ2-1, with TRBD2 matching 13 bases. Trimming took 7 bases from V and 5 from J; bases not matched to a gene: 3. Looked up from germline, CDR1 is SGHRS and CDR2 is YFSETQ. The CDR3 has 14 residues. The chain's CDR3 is CASSGTSGNNEQFF. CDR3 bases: TGCGCCAGCTCTGGGACTAGCGGGAACAATGAGCAGTTCTTC.

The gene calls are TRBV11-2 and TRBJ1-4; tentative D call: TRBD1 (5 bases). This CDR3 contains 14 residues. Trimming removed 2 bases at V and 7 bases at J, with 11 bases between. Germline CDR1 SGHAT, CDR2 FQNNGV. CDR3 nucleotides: TGTGCCAGCAGCTTAAGCGGGGGGGGTGAAAAACTGTTTTTT. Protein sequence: CASSLSGGGEKLFF.